The 25 T cell receptor beta chains below all came from one sample that was sequenced in a study of blood T cell repertoires in COVID-19. The assay was immunoSEQ multiplex PCR, and TCRdb's table has in-frame clones only and misses some. The table has more than 85,000 clones, 80% to 95% seen once. The sequencing input was peripheral blood. Every receptor here comes from a man aged 65-85 years with acute or convalescent COVID-19.

This clone has just a few counts. The chain employs TRBV6-2 or TRBV6-3 and TRBJ1-6, with no clear D. Trimming left V 2 bases short and J 8 bases short, with 13 bases between. The germline V gene encodes CDR1 MNHEY and CDR2 SVGEGT. The CDR3 contains 15 residues. CDR3 in DNA: TGTGCCAGCAGTTACCAGGCAGGATGGGATTCACCCCTCCACTTT. Residues: CASSYQAGWDSPLHF.

In regard to this clone: At the DNA level, this CDR3 is encoded by other sequences in the same sample as well. The chain carries TRBV5-1 and TRBJ2-1, with TRBD2 as a possible D gene (5 bases). The CDR3 sequence is 15 residues long. V was clipped by 2 bases and J by 0 bases, with 9 bases between them. The germline V gene encodes CDR1 SGHRS and CDR2 YFSETQ. CDR3 nucleotides: TGCGCCAGCAGCTTTGCCCGGGGCTCCTACAATGAGCAGTTCTTC. This gives the protein CASSFARGSYNEQFF.

In its sample, this clone was seen a few times. The chain combines TRBV4-1 with TRBJ2-3; 12 bases are shared with TRBD1. The CDR3 covers 17 residues. After removal of 0 bases from V and 6 bases from J, the junction contained 7 bases not matched to a gene. The V gene's germline CDR1 is MGHRA and CDR2 YSYEKL. In nucleotides, the CDR3 is TGCGCCAGCAGCCAAGACCGGGACAGGGGGCGCTGGGATACGCAGTATTTT. This translates into CASSQDRDRGRWDTQYF.

This chain links TRBV15 with TRBJ1-5, with 8 nucleotides matching TRBD1. Germline V CDR1 and CDR2: LNHNV, YYDKDF (reference sequence). This CDR3 contains 16 residues. The junction had 9 bases not matched to a gene; V was cut back by 1 base and J by 7 bases. DNA for the CDR3: TGTGCCACCAGCAGAGTGGGTCAGGGGGCAGGACAGCCCCAGCATTTT. Translation: CATSRVGQGAGQPQHF.

The J gene is TRBJ1-2, the V gene TRBV5-1; D is perhaps TRBD1 (5 bases). The CDR3 totals 16 residues. V lost 2 bases, J lost 8 bases, and 22 bases lay in between. The germline CDR1 and CDR2 sequences are SGHRS and YFSETQ. The CDR3 protein is CASSLGNSGGAQGYTF. The CDR3, as DNA: TGCGCCAGCAGCTTAGGGAACTCTGGTGGGGCGCAAGGCTACACCTTC.

This chain links TRBV12-3 or TRBV12-4 with TRBJ2-3; D unresolved. The CDR3 spans 11 residues. V gave up 3 bases and J gave up 6 bases, with 4 bases separating them. CDR3 coding DNA: TGTGCCAGCAGTTTCGGGGATACGCAGTATTTT. This encodes CASSFGDTQYF.

The CDR3 bases are TGCGCCAGCAGCCAAGATGGGGGAGGGGGGAGCTCCTACGAGCAGTACTTC. Translated: CASSQDGGGGSSYEQYF. The gene calls are TRBV4-3 and TRBJ2-7, with TRBD2 as a possible D gene (7 bases). This CDR3 contains 17 residues. Germline loops: CDR1 LGHNA, CDR2 YSLEER. Trimming shortened V by 0 bases and J by 0 bases, and 15 bases separated the two germline ends.

The chain has TRBV18 and TRBJ2-7, with TRBD2 matching 13 bases. Germline V gene sequence: CDR1 KGHSH, CDR2 LQKENI. The CDR3 runs 19 residues. With 4 bases clipped from V and 0 bases from J, the junction kept 12 bases outside the gene matches. The CDR3: CASSHRLAGGLLSSYEQYF. The CDR3 DNA reads TGTGCCAGCTCACACCGACTAGCGGGAGGCCTACTATCCTCCTACGAGCAGTACTTC.

The chain employs TRBV5-1 and TRBJ2-1; possible D gene TRBD1, 5 bases. The germline V gene has CDR1 SGHRS and CDR2 YFSETQ. V lost 2 bases to trimming and J lost 4 bases, with 10 bases between them. This CDR3 is 14 amino acids long. The CDR3 DNA follows: TGCGCCAGCAGCTTTCAGGGCTTTTACAATGAGCAGTTCTTC. Protein sequence: CASSFQGFYNEQFF.

V is TRBV19 and J is TRBJ1-2; D call uncertain. Trimming stripped 3 bases from V and 2 bases from J, with 7 bases between. The germline V gene has CDR1 LNHDA and CDR2 SQIVND (reference sequence). The CDR3 is 13 amino acids. CDR3 protein: CASSIVQNYGYTF. The CDR3 nucleotides read TGTGCCAGTAGTATTGTACAGAACTATGGCTACACCTTC.

A word on this clone: Different DNA sequences within this sample yield the same CDR3. V usage is TRBV19 and J usage is TRBJ1-1; possible D gene TRBD1, 6 bases. Germline V gene lookup returns CDR1 LNHDA and CDR2 SQIVND (reference sequence). Deletions cut 3 bases from V and 5 bases from J, with 16 bases between. The CDR3 length is 15 residues. This CDR3 is CASSMVGGRGTEAFF. The DNA for the CDR3 is TGTGCCAGTAGTATGGTCGGGGGGCGCGGGACTGAAGCTTTCTTT.

V is TRBV11-2 and J is TRBJ2-3, with a possible D match to TRBD2 (5 bases). CDR1 is SGHAT, CDR2 FQNNGV, per germline. The CDR3 length is 16 residues. The V end was cut by 5 bases, the J end by 6 bases, with 21 bases between. The CDR3 DNA reads as TGTGCCAGCAGCCCAAAAACCGGGAACAAGGAGGATACGCAGTATTTT. This encodes CASSPKTGNKEDTQYF. The full variable domain, its missing parts supplied by reference TRBV11-2 and TRBJ2-3, is EAGVAQSPRYKIIEKRQSVAFWCNPISGHATLYWYQQILGQGPKLLIQFQNNGVVDDSQLPKDRFSAERLKGVDSTLKIQPAKLEDSAVYLCASSPKTGNKEDTQYFGPGTRLTVL.

V is TRBV5-5 and J is TRBJ1-5; 8 nucleotides line up with TRBD1. With V trimmed by 4 bases and J by 2 bases, 5 bases remained unmatched. Germline V gene data show CDR1 as SGHKS and CDR2 as YYEKEE (reference sequence). CDR3 size: 15 residues. The CDR3 loop reads CASSQTGDGNQPQHF. DNA of the CDR3: TGTGCCAGCAGCCAGACAGGGGATGGCAATCAGCCCCAGCATTTT.

The CDR3 is CASSLLVITGSAVEQYF. The CDR3 coding sequence is TGTGCCAGCAGCTTACTGGTGATTACAGGGTCCGCAGTCGAGCAGTACTTC. The V call is TRBV7-2, the J call TRBJ2-7; maybe TRBD1 (6 bases). Trimming removed 2 bases from V and 6 bases from J, with 23 bases in between. CDR1 is SGHTA and CDR2 is FQGNSA in the germline V gene. The CDR3 sequence is 17 residues long. Looking up the rest from reference TRBV7-2 and TRBJ2-7 gives the full variable domain: GAGVSQSPSNKVTEKGKDVELRCDPISGHTALYWYRQSLGQGLEFLIYFQGNSAPDKSGLPSDRFSAERTGGSVSTLTIQRTQQEDSAVYLCASSLLVITGSAVEQYFGPGTRLTVT.

This sequence joins TRBV1 and TRBJ1-5; the D call in the table, TRBD1, was not verified against the DNA. TRBV1 is a pseudogene locus. This CDR3 contains 16 residues. CDR3 sequence: CTSSLPGQGKGQPQHF. The CDR3, as DNA: TGCACCAGCAGCCTACCGGGACAGGGAAAAGGTCAGCCCCAGCATTTT.

This rearrangement joins TRBV5-8 to TRBJ2-4; TRBD1 aligns across 7 bases. The CDR3 has 16 amino acids. Germline V gene lookup returns CDR1 SGHTS and CDR2 YDEGEE. After removal of 4 bases from V and 0 bases from J, the junction contained 7 bases not matched to a gene. The CDR3 here is CASSPLTGIAKNIQYF. CDR3 sequence (DNA): TGTGCCAGCAGCCCACTGACAGGGATAGCCAAAAACATTCAGTACTTC.

V gene TRBV6-5 combines with J gene TRBJ2-3, with a tentative D call TRBD2 (6 bases). This CDR3 contains 12 residues. The V gene lost 8 bases and the J gene lost 5 bases, with 11 bases spanning the gap. Germline V lookup: CDR1 MNHEY, CDR2 SVGAGI. The CDR3 DNA sequence: TGTGCCAGCGGGGAGGTTCTAGATACGCAGTATTTT. It yields the protein CASGEVLDTQYF.

The chain has TRBV6-5 and TRBJ2-7; TRBD2 matches at 8 bases. The CDR3 is 16 amino acids. Germline lookup yields CDR1 MNHEY and CDR2 SVGAGI. Germline trimming cut 0 bases from V and 1 base from J; bases unmatched to any gene: 5. The CDR3 here is CASSYSIGGRSYEQYF. The CDR3 DNA sequence: TGTGCCAGCAGTTACTCGATTGGCGGGAGGTCCTACGAGCAGTACTTC.

The gene calls are TRBV4-2 and TRBJ1-4; tentative D call: TRBD1 (5 bases). Germline V CDR1 and CDR2: LGHNA, YNFKEQ. This CDR3 is 18 amino acids long. V lost 0 bases and J 7 bases, leaving 21 bases between the germline ends. The DNA of the CDR3 is TGTGCCAGCAGCCAAGATAGTGGAGGGGCGGGGCGGGGTGAAAAACTGTTTTTT. This translates into CASSQDSGGAGRGEKLFF.

The rearrangement uses TRBV7-9 and TRBJ1-2; maybe TRBD1 (6 bases). Germline loops: CDR1 SEHNR, CDR2 FQNEAQ (reference sequence). CDR3 length equals 14 residues. V dropped 3 bases and J dropped 6 bases, with 14 bases sitting between them. The CDR3 coding sequence is TGTGCCAGCAGCTTTTTTCCGCCAGGGGATGGCTACACCTTC. It specifies CASSFFPPGDGYTF.

The rearrangement uses TRBV7-8 and TRBJ1-1; D might be TRBD1 (5 bases). V dropped 5 bases and J dropped 7 bases, with 11 bases sitting between them. The germline gives CDR1 SGHVS, CDR2 FQNEAQ. This CDR3 has 12 amino acids. The CDR3 region is CASSPPTGEAFF. CDR3 DNA: TGTGCCAGCAGCCCTCCCACAGGTGAAGCTTTCTTT.

The chain uses TRBV19 and TRBJ2-2, with 8 bases matching TRBD2. V shed 2 bases, J shed 4 bases, and the junction held 6 bases outside the gene matches. CDR3 length: 16 residues. Per germline, CDR1 LNHDA and CDR2 SQIVND (reference sequence). CDR3 nucleotides: TGTGCCAGTAGTATATCGGGGGGGGCCTCCACCGGGGAGCTGTTTTTT. Translating gives CASSISGGASTGELFF.

DNA for the CDR3: TGTGCCAGCAGCCAAGATCGGACAAGGGGTGAAAAACTGTTTTTT. Its translation is CASSQDRTRGEKLFF. The V gene is TRBV14, the J gene TRBJ1-4; perhaps TRBD1 as D (5 bases). Trimming took 0 bases from V and 7 from J, leaving 12 bases between them. The CDR3 runs to 15 residues. Germline CDR1 reads SGHDN; CDR2 reads FVKESK.

The rearrangement joins TRBV28 to TRBJ1-2; D not certain. CDR1 is MDHEN, CDR2 SYDVKM, per germline. The CDR3 consists of 12 residues. V was cut by 5 bases and J by 4 bases, with 8 bases left in between. The CDR3 coding sequence is TGTGCCAGCAGTCCCCTTCTCTATGGCTACACCTTC. Its protein is CASSPLLYGYTF.

The genes are TRBV11-2 and TRBJ2-7; D is undetermined. Looked up from germline, CDR1 is SGHAT and CDR2 is FQNNGV. With 1 base removed from V and 2 bases from J, the gap between germline ends came to 6 bases. The CDR3 contains 13 residues. The CDR3 bases are TGTGCCAGCAGCTTAGGGCTTACCTACGAGCAGTACTTC. Translating it yields CASSLGLTYEQYF.